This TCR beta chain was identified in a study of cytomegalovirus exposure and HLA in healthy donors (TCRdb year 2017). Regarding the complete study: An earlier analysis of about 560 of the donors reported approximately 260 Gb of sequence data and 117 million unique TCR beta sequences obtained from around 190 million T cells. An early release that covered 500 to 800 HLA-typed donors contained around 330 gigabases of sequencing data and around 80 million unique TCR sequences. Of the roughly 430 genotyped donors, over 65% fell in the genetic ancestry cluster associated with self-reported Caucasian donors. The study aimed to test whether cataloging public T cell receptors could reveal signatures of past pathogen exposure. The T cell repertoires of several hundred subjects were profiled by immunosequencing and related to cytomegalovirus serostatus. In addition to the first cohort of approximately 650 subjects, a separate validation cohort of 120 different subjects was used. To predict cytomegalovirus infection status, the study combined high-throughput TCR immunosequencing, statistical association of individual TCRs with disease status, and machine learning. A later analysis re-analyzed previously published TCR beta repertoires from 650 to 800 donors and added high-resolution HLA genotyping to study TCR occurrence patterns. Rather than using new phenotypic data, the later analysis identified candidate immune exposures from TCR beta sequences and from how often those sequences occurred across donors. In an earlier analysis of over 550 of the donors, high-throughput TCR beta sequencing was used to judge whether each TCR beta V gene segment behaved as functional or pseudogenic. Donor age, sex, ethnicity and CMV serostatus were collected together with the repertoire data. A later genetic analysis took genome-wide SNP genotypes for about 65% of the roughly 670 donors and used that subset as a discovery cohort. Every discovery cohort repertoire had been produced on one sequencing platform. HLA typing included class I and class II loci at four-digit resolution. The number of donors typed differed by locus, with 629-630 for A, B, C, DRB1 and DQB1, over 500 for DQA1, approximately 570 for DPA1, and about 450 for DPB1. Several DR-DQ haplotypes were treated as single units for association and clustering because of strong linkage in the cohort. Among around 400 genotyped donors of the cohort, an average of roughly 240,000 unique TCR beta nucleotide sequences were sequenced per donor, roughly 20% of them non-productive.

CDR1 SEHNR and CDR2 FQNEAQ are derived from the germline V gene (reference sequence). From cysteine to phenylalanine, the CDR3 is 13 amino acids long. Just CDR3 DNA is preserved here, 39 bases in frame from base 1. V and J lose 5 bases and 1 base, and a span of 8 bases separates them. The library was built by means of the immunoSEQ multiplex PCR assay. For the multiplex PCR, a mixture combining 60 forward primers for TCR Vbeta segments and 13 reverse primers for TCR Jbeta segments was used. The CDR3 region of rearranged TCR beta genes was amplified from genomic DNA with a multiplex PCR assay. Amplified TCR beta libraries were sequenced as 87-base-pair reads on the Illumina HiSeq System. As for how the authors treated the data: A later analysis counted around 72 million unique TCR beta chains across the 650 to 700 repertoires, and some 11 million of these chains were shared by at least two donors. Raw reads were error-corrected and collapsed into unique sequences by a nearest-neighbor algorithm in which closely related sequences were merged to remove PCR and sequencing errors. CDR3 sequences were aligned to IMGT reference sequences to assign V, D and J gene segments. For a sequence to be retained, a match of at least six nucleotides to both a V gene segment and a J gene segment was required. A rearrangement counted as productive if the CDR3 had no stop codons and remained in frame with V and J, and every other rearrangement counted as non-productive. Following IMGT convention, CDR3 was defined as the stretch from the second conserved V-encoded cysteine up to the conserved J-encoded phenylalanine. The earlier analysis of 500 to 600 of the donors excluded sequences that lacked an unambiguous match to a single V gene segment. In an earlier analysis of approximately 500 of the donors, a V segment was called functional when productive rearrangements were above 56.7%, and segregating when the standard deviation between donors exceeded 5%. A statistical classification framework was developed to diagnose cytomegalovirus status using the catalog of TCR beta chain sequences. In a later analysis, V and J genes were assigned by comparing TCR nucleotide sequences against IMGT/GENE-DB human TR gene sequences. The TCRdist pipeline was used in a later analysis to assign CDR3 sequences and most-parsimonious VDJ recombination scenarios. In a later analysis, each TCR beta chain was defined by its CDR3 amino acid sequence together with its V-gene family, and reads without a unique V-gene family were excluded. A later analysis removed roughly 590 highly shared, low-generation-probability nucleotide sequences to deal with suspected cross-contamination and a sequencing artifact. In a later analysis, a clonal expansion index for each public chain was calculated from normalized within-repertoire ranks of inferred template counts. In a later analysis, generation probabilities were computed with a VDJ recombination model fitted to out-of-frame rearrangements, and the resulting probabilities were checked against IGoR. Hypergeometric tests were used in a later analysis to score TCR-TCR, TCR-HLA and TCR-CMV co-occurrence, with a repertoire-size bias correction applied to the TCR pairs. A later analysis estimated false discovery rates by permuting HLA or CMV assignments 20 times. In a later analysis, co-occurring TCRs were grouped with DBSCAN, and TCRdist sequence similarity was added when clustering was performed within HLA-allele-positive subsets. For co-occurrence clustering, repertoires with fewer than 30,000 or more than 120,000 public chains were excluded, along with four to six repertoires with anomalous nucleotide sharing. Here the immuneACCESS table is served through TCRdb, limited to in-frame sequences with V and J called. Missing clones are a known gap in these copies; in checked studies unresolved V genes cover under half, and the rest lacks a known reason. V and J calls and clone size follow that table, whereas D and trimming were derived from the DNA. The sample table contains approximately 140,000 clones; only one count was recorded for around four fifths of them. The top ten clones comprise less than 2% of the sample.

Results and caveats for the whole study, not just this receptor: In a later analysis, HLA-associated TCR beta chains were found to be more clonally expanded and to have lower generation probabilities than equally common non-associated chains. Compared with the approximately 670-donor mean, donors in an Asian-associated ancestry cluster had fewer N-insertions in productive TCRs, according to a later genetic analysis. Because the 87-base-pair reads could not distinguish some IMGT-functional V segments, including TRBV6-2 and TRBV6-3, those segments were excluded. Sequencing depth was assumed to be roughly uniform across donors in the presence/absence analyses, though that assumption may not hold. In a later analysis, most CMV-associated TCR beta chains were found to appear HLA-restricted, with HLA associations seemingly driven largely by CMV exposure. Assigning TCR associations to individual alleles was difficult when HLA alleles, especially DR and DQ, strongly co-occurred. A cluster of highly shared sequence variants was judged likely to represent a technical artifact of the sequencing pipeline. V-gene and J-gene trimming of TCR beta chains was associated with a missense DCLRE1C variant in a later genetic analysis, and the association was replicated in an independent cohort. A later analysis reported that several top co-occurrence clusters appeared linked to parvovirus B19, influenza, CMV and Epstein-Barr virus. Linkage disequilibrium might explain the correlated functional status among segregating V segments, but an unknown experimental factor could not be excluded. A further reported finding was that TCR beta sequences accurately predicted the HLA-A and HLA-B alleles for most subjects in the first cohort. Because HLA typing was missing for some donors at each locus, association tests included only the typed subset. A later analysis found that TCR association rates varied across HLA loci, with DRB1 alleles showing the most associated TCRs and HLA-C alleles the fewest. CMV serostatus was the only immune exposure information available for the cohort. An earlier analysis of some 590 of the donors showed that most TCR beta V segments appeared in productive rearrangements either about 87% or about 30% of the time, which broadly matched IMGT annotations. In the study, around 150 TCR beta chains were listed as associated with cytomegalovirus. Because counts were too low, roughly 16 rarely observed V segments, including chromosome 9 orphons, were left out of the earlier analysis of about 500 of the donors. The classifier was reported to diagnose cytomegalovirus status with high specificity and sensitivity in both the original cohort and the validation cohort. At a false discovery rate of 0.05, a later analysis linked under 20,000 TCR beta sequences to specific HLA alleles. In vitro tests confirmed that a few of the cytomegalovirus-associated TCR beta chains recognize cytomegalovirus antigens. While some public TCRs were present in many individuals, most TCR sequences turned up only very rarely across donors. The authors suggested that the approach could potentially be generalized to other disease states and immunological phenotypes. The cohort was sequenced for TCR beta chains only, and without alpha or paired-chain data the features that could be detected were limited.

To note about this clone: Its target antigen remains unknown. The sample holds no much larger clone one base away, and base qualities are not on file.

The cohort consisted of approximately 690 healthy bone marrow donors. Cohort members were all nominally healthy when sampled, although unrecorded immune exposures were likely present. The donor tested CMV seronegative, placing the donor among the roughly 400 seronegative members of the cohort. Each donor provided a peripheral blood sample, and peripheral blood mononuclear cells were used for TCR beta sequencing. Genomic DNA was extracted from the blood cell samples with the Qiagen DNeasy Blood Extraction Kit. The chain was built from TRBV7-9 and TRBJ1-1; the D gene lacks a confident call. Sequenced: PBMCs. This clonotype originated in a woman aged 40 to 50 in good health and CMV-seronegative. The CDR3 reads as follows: CASSLDTNTEAFF. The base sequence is TGTGCCAGCAGCCTAGACACGAACACTGAAGCTTTCTTT.